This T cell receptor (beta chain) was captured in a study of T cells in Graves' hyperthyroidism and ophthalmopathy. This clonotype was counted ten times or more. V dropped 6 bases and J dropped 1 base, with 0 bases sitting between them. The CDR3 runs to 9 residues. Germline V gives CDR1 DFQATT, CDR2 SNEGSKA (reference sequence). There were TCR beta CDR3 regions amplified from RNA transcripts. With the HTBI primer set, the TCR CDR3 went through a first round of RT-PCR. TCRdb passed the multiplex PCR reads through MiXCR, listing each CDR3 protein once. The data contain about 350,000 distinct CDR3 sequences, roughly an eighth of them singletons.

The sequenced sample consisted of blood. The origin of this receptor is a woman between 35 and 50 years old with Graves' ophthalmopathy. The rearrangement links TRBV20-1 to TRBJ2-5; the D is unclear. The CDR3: CSAQETQYF. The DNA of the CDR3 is TGCAGTGCCCAAGAGACCCAGTACTTC.